The 21 T cell receptor beta chains listed next were all sequenced from one sample in a study of Ad26.COV2.S vaccination and SARS-CoV-2 variants. Libraries were prepared by immunoSEQ multiplex PCR; TCRdb keeps only in-frame clonotypes and omits some of them. The sample carries approximately 480,000 clones, approximately 90% recorded once. Stated treatment: over 15 received Ad26.COV2.S at low or high dose, single or two shots; roughly five received placebo; per-sample allocation not given. Day 63 following the first vaccine or placebo injection was when the samples were taken. The sample here was peripheral blood, taken in a trial of Ad26.COV2.S vaccine versus placebo. These receptors all come from a person between 18 and 59 years old who received the Ad26.COV2.S COVID-19 vaccine or a placebo.

The chain carries TRBV4-3 and TRBJ1-4; 7 nucleotides align to TRBD1. Trimming removed 5 bases from V and 8 bases from J; junction bases left unmatched: 2. CDR1 and CDR2 from the germline V gene are LGHNA and YSLEER. CDR3 length equals 12 residues. CDR3 DNA: TGCGCCAGCAGCGGCAGGGGGGAAAAACTGTTTTTT. This encodes CASSGRGEKLFF.

The chain couples TRBV19 to TRBJ1-5, with 7 bases aligning to TRBD1. Germline trimming cut 9 bases from V and 6 bases from J; bases unmatched to any gene: 17. The CDR3 contains 16 residues. Germline-derived CDR1 and CDR2 are LNHDA and SQIVND (reference sequence). CDR3 nucleotide sequence: TGTGCCAGCCGCTCAGGGGGGGGGAGAGGGTTTCAGCCCCAGCATTTT. It encodes CASRSGGGRGFQPQHF.

This clone came up once. V and J are TRBV3-1 (or the pseudogene TRBV3-2) and TRBJ2-1; a weak D match, TRBD2 (5 bases). CDR1 LGHDT and CDR2 YNNKEL come from the germline V gene (reference sequence). Trimming left V 4 bases short and J 6 bases short, with 10 bases between. The CDR3 length is 13 residues. This CDR3 reads CASSRGEGNEQFF. The DNA of the CDR3 is TGTGCCAGCAGCCGGGGTGAGGGCAATGAGCAGTTCTTC.

The chain combines TRBV5-4 with TRBJ2-3; 8 bases agree with TRBD2. V shed 4 bases, J shed 3 bases, and the junction held 4 bases outside the gene matches. Germline CDR1 SGHNT, CDR2 YYREEE (reference sequence). The CDR3 runs 14 residues. The CDR3 is CASSREGRTDTQYF. The DNA for the CDR3 is TGTGCCAGCAGCCGGGAGGGCCGAACAGATACGCAGTATTTT.

V and J are TRBV7-3 and TRBJ2-3; D remains ambiguous. Trimming removed 5 bases from V and 2 bases from J, with 14 bases in between. The germline V gene encodes CDR1 SGHTA and CDR2 FQGTGA. This CDR3 is 15 amino acids long. This CDR3 reads CASSVSAADTDTQYF. The CDR3 nucleotides are TGTGCCAGCAGCGTTTCGGCGGCGGACACAGATACGCAGTATTTT.

The V and J genes are TRBV27 and TRBJ2-6; possibly TRBD1 for D (5 bases). In germline, CDR1 is MNHEY, CDR2 SMNVEV (reference sequence). V was pared by 7 bases and J by 0 bases, with 16 bases between. This CDR3 is built from 17 residues. The CDR3 DNA reads as TGTGCCAGCACTCCCCGGACATCCTCCTCTGGGGCCAACGTCCTGACTTTC. Residues: CASTPRTSSSGANVLTF. The full variable domain, in which reference TRBV27 and TRBJ2-6 provide the parts outside the CDR3, is EAQVTQNPRYLITVTGKKLTVTCSQNMNHEYMSWYRQDPGLGLRQIYYSMNVEVTDKGDVPEGYKVSRKEKRNFPLILESPSPNQTSLYFCASTPRTSSSGANVLTFGAGSRLTVL.

CDR3 protein: CASSRDVSTDTQYF. The CDR3 nucleotides are TGTGCCAGCAGCCGGGACGTTAGCACAGATACGCAGTATTTT. The chain has TRBV14 and TRBJ2-3; D possibly uses TRBD1 or TRBD2 (5 bases each). From germline, CDR1 is SGHDN and CDR2 FVKESK. V lost 4 bases and J lost 0, with 8 bases in between. The CDR3 has 14 amino acids. Based on the CDR3 plus reference TRBV14 and TRBJ2-3, the full variable domain is EAGVTQFPSHSVIEKGQTVTLRCDPISGHDNLYWYRRVMGKEIKFLLHFVKESKQDESGMPNNRFLAERTGGTYSTLKVQPAELEDSGVYFCASSRDVSTDTQYFGPGTRLTVL.

This clone appeared once. The chain recombines TRBV11-2 with TRBJ1-1; D is unclear. This CDR3 contains 16 residues. Between the trimmed V and J ends, which lost 1 base and 1 base, there was a span of 13 bases. Per germline, CDR1 SGHAT and CDR2 FQNNGV. CDR3 sequence: CASSLALGRRNTEAFF. For the CDR3, the DNA is TGTGCCAGCAGCTTAGCTCTTGGGCGGCGGAACACTGAAGCTTTCTTT. Looking up the rest from reference TRBV11-2 and TRBJ1-1 gives the full variable domain: EAGVAQSPRYKIIEKRQSVAFWCNPISGHATLYWYQQILGQGPKLLIQFQNNGVVDDSQLPKDRFSAERLKGVDSTLKIQPAKLEDSAVYLCASSLALGRRNTEAFFGQGTRLTVV.

The rearrangement uses TRBV7-2 and TRBJ1-1; no reliable D call. Trimming shortened V by 6 bases and J by 7 bases, and 9 bases separated the two germline ends. The CDR3 sequence is 11 residues long. The germline V gene encodes CDR1 SGHTA and CDR2 FQGNSA. The CDR3 here is CASSFGLEAFF. In DNA, the CDR3 is TGTGCCAGCAGTTTTGGACTTGAAGCTTTCTTT.

The J gene is TRBJ1-3, the V gene TRBV28; no clear D. V was trimmed by 6 bases and J by 0 bases, leaving 15 bases between them. CDR3 length: 16 residues. Germline CDR1 and CDR2: MDHEN and SYDVKM. This chain's CDR3 is CASSLIGRVSGNTIYF. The CDR3 DNA reads as TGTGCCAGCAGCCTGATTGGGAGGGTCTCTGGAAACACCATATATTTT.

The CDR3 region has the DNA TGTGCCAGCAGCCCGACAGCCAACACTGAAGCTTTCTTT. This gives the protein CASSPTANTEAFF. The chain is built from TRBV9 and TRBJ1-1, with TRBD1 as a possible D gene (5 bases). CDR1 and CDR2 (germline): SGDLS, YYNGEE. CDR3 size: 13 residues. Trimming cost V 4 bases and J 2 bases, with 9 bases left between them. The full variable domain, completed using reference TRBV9 and TRBJ1-1, is DSGVTQTPKHLITATGQRVTLRCSPRSGDLSVYWYQQSLDQGLQFLIQYYNGEERAKGNILERFSAQQFPDLHSELNLSSLELGDSALYFCASSPTANTEAFFGQGTRLTVV.

The chain couples TRBV25-1 to TRBJ2-1; 8 bases match TRBD1. Unmatched junction bases numbered 9, after V lost 3 bases and J lost 5 bases. The CDR3 contains 16 residues. Per germline, CDR1 MGHDK and CDR2 SYGVNS. CDR3 sequence (DNA): TGTGCCAGCAGTGATTCCGCCGGGACAGGCAACAATGAGCAGTTCTTC. Translating it yields CASSDSAGTGNNEQFF.

V gene TRBV4-3 combines with J gene TRBJ2-1; 12 nucleotides align to TRBD2. CDR1 LGHNA and CDR2 YSLEER come from the germline V gene. Trimming cost V 1 base and J 13 bases; bases outside gene matches: 11. The length of the CDR3 is 16 residues. The CDR3 loop reads CASSQVRGLAGGEQFF. The CDR3 nucleotides read TGCGCCAGCAGCCAAGTTAGGGGACTAGCGGGCGGAGAACAGTTCTTC.

This chain links TRBV4-1 with TRBJ2-7; 12 bases are a match to TRBD2. The CDR3 contains 17 residues. Unmatched junction bases numbered 6, after V lost 1 base and J lost 2 bases. Looked up from germline, CDR1 is MGHRA and CDR2 is YSYEKL. CDR3: CASSQAGTSGPTYEQYF. The CDR3 DNA reads TGCGCCAGCAGCCAAGCCGGGACTAGCGGGCCCACCTACGAGCAGTACTTC.

The DNA for the CDR3 is TGCGCCAGCAGTCCACCTGAGAGAAGCCCGAGCTCCTACAATGAGCAGTTCTTC. Its protein is CASSPPERSPSSYNEQFF. The chain joins TRBV23-1 to TRBJ2-1; D ambiguous. TRBV23-1 is assigned to the ORF class and has an uncertain function. The V gene lost 4 bases and the J gene lost 0 bases, with 19 bases spanning the gap. CDR3 size: 18 residues.

The chain carries TRBV7-8 and TRBJ1-2, with a tentative D call TRBD1 (6 bases). The CDR3 length is 16 residues. V lost 5 bases and J lost 8, with 24 bases in between. Germline V gene data show CDR1 as SGHVS and CDR2 as FQNEAQ. The CDR3 is CASSPTGTPIPGGYTF. The DNA of the CDR3 is TGTGCCAGCAGCCCAACCGGGACACCCATTCCTGGGGGCTACACCTTC.

The V and J genes are TRBV30 and TRBJ2-7; 9 bases align to TRBD2. This CDR3 is built from 14 residues. Looked up from germline, CDR1 is GTSNPN and CDR2 is SVGIG (reference sequence). The J segment lost 2 bases and the V segment lost 2 bases, leaving 4 bases of the junction unmatched. CDR3 bases: TGTGCCTGGAGTCCATCTAGCGGGACCTACGAGCAGTACTTC. Its protein is CAWSPSSGTYEQYF.

The genes are TRBV28 and TRBJ2-2; D may be TRBD1 (7 bases). The CDR3 is made up of 14 amino acids. Germline CDR1 and CDR2: MDHEN and SYDVKM. Trimming took off 6 bases at V and 5 bases at J, with 13 bases between the two ends. Here the CDR3 DNA reads TGTGCCAGCAGACCACAGGGGAGGACCGGGGAGCTGTTTTTT. Translated, it gives CASRPQGRTGELFF.

This clone was detected only once. This chain uses TRBV7-6 with TRBJ1-4, with D maybe TRBD1 (5 bases). Germline V CDR1 and CDR2: SGHVS, FNYEAQ. The CDR3 extends over 14 amino acids. Trimming pared 5 bases from V and 5 bases from J, leaving 12 bases between. The CDR3 DNA is TGTGCCAGCAGCCCAGGGACTGGAAATGAAAAACTGTTTTTT. The encoded protein is CASSPGTGNEKLFF.

This chain uses TRBV29-1 with TRBJ2-7; D is ambiguous. This CDR3 contains 13 residues. Germline V gives CDR1 SQVTM, CDR2 ANQGSEA. V was trimmed by 4 bases and J by 2 bases, leaving 12 bases between them. The CDR3 spells CSVGITEPYEQYF. The DNA of the CDR3 is TGCAGCGTTGGCATCACCGAACCCTACGAGCAGTACTTC.

V is TRBV7-9 and J is TRBJ2-7, with 7 bases aligning to TRBD2. Germline loops: CDR1 SEHNR, CDR2 FQNEAQ (reference sequence). V dropped 5 bases and J dropped 0; count of bases not matched to a gene: 10. The CDR3 length is 16 residues. Written as DNA, the CDR3 is TGTGCCAGCAGCCCCATGCCGGGCGGGAGCTCCTACGAGCAGTACTTC. Its translation is CASSPMPGGSSYEQYF.